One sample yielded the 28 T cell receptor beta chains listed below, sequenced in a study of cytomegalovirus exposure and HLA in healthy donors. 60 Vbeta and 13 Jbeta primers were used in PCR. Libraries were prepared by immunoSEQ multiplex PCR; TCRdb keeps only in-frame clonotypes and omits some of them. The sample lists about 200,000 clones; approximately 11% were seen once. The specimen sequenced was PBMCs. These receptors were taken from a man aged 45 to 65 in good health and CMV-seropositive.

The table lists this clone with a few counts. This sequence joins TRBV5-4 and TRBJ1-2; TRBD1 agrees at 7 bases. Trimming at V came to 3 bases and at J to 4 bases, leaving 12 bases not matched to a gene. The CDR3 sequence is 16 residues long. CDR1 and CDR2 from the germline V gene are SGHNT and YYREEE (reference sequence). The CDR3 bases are TGTGCCAGCAGCTCGCGATCAGGGGGGTTCGCCTATGGCTACACCTTC. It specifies CASSSRSGGFAYGYTF.

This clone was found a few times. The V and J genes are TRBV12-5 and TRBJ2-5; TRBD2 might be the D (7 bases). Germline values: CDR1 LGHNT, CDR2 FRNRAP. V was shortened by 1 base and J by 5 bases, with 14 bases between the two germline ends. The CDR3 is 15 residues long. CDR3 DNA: TGTGCTAGTGGTTTGGGCCCGGGGGGCTGGGAGACCCAGTACTTC. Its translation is CASGLGPGGWETQYF. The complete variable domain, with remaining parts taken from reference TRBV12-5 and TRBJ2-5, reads DARVTQTPRHKVTEMGQEVTMRCQPILGHNTVFWYRQTMMQGLELLAYFRNRAPLDDSGMPKDRFSAEMPDATLATLKIQPSEPRDSAVYFCASGLGPGGWETQYFGPGTRLLVL.

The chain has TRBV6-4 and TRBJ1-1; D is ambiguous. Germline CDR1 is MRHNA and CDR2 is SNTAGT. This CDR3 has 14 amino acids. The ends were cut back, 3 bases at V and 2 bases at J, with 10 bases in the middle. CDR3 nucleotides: TGTGCCAGCAGTGAATCGGGAAAAAACACTGAAGCTTTCTTT. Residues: CASSESGKNTEAFF.

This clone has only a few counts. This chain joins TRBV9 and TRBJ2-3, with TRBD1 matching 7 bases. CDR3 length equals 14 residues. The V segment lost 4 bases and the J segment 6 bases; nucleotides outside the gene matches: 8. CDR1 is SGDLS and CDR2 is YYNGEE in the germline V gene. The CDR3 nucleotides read TGTGCCAGCAGCTCAGGAAACAGGGGTGATACGCAGTATTTT. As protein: CASSSGNRGDTQYF.

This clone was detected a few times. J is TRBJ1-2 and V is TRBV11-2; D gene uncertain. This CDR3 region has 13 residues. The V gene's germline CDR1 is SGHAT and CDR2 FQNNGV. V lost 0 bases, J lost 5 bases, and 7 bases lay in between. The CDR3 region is CASSLDRVYGYTF. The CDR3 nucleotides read TGTGCCAGCAGCTTAGATCGTGTGTATGGCTACACCTTC.

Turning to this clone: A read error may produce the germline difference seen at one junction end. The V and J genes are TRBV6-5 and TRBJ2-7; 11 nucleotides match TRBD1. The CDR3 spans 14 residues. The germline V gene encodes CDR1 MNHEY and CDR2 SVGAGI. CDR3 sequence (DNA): TGTGCCAGTTCCTCTGGGACAGGGGGTTACGAGCAGTGCTTC. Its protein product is CASSSGTGGYEQCF.

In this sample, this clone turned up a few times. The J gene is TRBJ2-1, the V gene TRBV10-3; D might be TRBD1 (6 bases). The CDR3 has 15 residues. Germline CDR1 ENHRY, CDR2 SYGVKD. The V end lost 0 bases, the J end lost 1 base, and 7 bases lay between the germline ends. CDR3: CAISESQGSYNEQFF. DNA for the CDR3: TGTGCCATCAGTGAGTCGCAGGGGTCCTACAATGAGCAGTTCTTC.

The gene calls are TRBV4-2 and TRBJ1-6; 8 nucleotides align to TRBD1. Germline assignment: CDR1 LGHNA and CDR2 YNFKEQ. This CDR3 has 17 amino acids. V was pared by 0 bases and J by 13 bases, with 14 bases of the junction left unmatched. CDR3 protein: CASSQEGGQELISPLHF. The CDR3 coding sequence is TGTGCCAGCAGCCAAGAGGGGGGACAGGAGTTGATTTCCCCCCTCCACTTT.

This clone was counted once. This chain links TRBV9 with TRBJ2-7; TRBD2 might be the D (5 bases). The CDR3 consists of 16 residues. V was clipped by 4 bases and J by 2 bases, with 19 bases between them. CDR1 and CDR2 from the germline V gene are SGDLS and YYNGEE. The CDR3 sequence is CASSPRPGISPYEQYF. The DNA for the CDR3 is TGTGCCAGCAGCCCCCGGCCGGGAATATCTCCCTACGAGCAGTACTTC.

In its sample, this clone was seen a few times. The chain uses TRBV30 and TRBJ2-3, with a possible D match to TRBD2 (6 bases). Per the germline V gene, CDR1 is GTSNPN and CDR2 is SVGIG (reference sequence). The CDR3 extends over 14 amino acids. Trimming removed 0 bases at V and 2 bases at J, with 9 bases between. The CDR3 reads CAWSVGGSTDTQYF. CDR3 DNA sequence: TGTGCCTGGAGTGTGGGGGGTTCCACAGATACGCAGTATTTT.

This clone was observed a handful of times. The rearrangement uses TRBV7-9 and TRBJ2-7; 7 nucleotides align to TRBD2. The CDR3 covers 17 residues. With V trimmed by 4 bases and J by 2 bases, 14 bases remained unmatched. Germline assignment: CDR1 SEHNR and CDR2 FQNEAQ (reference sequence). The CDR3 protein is CASSSPAGVTFPYEQYV. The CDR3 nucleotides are TGTGCCAGCAGCTCTCCTGCGGGGGTAACCTTCCCCTACGAGCAGTACGTC.

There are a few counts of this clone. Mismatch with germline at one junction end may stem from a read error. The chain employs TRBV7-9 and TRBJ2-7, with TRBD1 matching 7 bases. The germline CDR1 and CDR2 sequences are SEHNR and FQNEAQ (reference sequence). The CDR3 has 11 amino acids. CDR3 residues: CASSFDRERVF. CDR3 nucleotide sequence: TGTGCCAGCAGCTTCGACAGGGAAAGGGTATTC.

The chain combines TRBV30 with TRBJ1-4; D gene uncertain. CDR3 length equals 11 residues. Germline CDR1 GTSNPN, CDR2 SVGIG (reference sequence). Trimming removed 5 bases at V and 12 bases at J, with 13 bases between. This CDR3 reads CAWGNLAELFF. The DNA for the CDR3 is TGTGCCTGGGGAAACTTGGCGGAACTGTTTTTT.

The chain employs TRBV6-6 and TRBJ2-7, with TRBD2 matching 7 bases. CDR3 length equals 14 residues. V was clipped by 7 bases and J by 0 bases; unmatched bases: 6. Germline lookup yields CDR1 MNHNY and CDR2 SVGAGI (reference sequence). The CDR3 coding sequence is TGTGCCAGCATGGGGGGGGTTTACTCCTACGAGCAGTACGTC. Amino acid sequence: CASMGGVYSYEQYV.

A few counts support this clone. The CDR3, as DNA: TGCGCCAGCAGCTGGACAGGGAGCAGTAGGACAGATACGCAGTATTTT. It specifies CASSWTGSSRTDTQYF. The J gene is TRBJ2-3, the V gene TRBV5-1; 8 bases align to TRBD1. Germline V gene sequence: CDR1 SGHRS, CDR2 YFSETQ. Germline trimming cut 3 bases from V and 3 bases from J; bases unmatched to any gene: 9. The CDR3 covers 16 residues.

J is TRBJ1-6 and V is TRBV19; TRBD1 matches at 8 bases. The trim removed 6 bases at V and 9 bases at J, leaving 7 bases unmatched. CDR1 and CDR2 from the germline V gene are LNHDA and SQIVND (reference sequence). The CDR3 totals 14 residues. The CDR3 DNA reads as TGTGCCAGTAGAGCGACAGGGGAGGTTTCACCCCTCCACTTT. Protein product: CASRATGEVSPLHF.

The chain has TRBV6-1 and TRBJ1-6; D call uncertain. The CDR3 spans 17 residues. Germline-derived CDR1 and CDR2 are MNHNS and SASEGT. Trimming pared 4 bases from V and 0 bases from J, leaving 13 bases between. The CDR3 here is CASSGYSGSSYNSPLHF. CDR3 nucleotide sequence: TGTGCCAGCAGTGGCTACAGCGGGAGCTCCTATAATTCACCCCTCCACTTT.

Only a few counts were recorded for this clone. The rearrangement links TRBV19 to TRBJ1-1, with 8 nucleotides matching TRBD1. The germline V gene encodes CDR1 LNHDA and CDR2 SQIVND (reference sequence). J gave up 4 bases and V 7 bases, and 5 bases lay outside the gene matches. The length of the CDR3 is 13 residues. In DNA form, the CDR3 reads TGTGCCAGTACCGGACAGGGCGGCACTGAAGCTTTCTTT. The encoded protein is CASTGQGGTEAFF.

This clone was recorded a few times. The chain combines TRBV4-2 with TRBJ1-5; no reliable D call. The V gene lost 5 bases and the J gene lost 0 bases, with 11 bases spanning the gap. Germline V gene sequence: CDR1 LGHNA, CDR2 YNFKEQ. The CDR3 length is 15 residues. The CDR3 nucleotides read TGTGCCAGCAGCGAACGGGGTCCTAGCAATCAGCCCCAGCATTTT. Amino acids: CASSERGPSNQPQHF.

Here the CDR3 reads CASSVGTGGLEQYF. The CDR3 DNA reads as TGTGCCAGCAGCGTAGGGACAGGGGGCCTCGAGCAGTACTTC. The gene calls are TRBV9 and TRBJ2-7, with 11 positions matching TRBD1. From germline, CDR1 is SGDLS and CDR2 YYNGEE. With 0 bases clipped from V and 6 bases from J, the junction kept 2 bases outside the gene matches. The CDR3 loop spans 14 amino acids.

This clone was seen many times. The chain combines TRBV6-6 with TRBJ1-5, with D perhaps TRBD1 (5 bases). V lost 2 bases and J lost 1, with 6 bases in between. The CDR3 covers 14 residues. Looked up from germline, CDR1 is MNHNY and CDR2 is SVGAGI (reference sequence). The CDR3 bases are TGTGCCAGCAGTTACAGGGGAAGCAATCAGCCCCAGCATTTT. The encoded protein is CASSYRGSNQPQHF.

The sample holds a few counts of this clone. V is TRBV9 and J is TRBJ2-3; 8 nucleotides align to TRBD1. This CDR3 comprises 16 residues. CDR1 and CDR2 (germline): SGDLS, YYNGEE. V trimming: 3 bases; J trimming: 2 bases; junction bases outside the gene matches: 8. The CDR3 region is CASSEDRDRHTDTQYF. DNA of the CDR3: TGTGCCAGCAGCGAGGACAGGGATCGTCACACAGATACGCAGTATTTT.

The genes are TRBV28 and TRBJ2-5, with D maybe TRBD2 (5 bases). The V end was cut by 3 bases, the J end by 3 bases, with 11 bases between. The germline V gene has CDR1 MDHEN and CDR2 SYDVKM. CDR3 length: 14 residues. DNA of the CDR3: TGTGCCAGCAGTTTGCCCCTAGCCGAAGAGACCCAGTACTTC. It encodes CASSLPLAEETQYF. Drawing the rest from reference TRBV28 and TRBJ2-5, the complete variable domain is DVKVTQSSRYLVKRTGEKVFLECVQDMDHENMFWYRQDPGLGLRLIYFSYDVKMKEKGDIPEGYSVSREKKERFSLILESASTNQTSMYLCASSLPLAEETQYFGPGTRLLVL.

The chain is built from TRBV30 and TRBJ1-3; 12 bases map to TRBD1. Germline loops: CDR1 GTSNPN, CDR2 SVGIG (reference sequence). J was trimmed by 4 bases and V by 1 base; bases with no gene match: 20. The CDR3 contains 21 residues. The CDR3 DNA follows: TGTGCCTGGAGTGGACCCCCCGCTTCCGGGACAGGGGGCCGAGGAGGAAACACCATATATTTT. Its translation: CAWSGPPASGTGGRGGNTIYF.

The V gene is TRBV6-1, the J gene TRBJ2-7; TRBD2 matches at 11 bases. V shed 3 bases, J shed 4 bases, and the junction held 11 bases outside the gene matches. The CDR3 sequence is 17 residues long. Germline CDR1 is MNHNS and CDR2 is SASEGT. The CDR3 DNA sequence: TGTGCCAGCAGTGACAGGGCCCCAGTAGCGGGGGGGTACGAGCAGTACGTC. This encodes CASSDRAPVAGGYEQYV.

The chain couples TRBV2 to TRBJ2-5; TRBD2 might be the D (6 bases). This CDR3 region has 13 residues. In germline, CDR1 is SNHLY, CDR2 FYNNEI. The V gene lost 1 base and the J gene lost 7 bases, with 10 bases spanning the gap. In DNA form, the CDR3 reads TGTGCCAGCAGTGAAGAGACTAGGGGGACCCAGTACTTC. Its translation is CASSEETRGTQYF.

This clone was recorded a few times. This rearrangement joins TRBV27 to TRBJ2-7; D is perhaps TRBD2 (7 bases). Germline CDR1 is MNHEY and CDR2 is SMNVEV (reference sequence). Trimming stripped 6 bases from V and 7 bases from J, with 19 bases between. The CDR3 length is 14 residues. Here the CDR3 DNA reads TGTGCCAGCAGAAGGGGGGGGACCCCCTGGGAGCAGTACGTC. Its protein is CASRRGGTPWEQYV.

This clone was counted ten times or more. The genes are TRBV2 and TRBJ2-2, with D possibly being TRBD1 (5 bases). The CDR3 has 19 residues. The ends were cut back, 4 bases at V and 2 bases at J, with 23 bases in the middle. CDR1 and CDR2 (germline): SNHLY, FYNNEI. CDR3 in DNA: TGTGCCAGCAGTGTATCGTTTCAAGGGGCCGTACACAACACCGGGGAGCTGTTTTTT. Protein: CASSVSFQGAVHNTGELFF.